One sample yielded the 13 T cell receptor beta chains listed below, sequenced in a study of T cell repertoires in cytomegalovirus infection. For these receptors, no antigen is known. Via MiXCR, TCRdb re-called the reads, giving one row per CDR3 protein. The sample lists around 43,000 distinct CDR3 sequences; 20% to 25% were seen once. Sequenced material: PBMCs, sequenced either directly or after in vitro stimulation (not recorded which). These receptor sequences come from a human donor in good health (CMV status not recorded). Some clones in this sample may be carry-over from other donors' samples.

This clonotype came up many times. The chain couples TRBV7-2 to TRBJ1-1, with no clear D. The CDR3 contains 14 residues. Germline lookup yields CDR1 SGHTA and CDR2 FQGNSA. V was shortened by 0 bases and J by 1 base, with 6 bases between the two germline ends. CDR3 in DNA: TGTGCCAGCAGCTTAGCCCTGACGAACACTGAAGCTTTCTTT. It is translated as CASSLALTNTEAFF.

This chain uses TRBV18 with TRBJ2-1; 8 nucleotides align to TRBD2. After removal of 0 bases from V and 12 bases from J, the junction contained 13 bases not matched to a gene. This CDR3 is 16 amino acids long. Germline V CDR1 and CDR2: KGHSH, LQKENI. In DNA, the CDR3 is TGTGCCAGCTCACCACCGTGGACGGGGGGGCCACAGCTGCAGTTCTTC. The encoded protein is CASSPPWTGGPQLQFF.

This clonotype showed up many times. This rearrangement joins TRBV11-2 to TRBJ1-6, with a tentative D call TRBD1 (6 bases). Germline V gene data show CDR1 as SGHAT and CDR2 as FQNNGV. Trimming removed 7 bases at V and 7 bases at J, with 11 bases between. The CDR3 has 13 residues. This CDR3 is CASTPGTNSPLHF. The CDR3 DNA follows: TGTGCCAGCACCCCCGGGACAAATTCACCCCTCCACTTT.

This clonotype occurred many times. V is TRBV6-4 and J is TRBJ2-2; 8 positions match TRBD2. Germline lookup yields CDR1 MRHNA and CDR2 SNTAGT. V dropped 6 bases and J dropped 4; count of bases not matched to a gene: 10. CDR3 length: 16 amino acids. CDR3 in amino acids: CASRAGVPRGTGELFF. CDR3 nucleotides: TGTGCCAGCAGAGCGGGGGTACCTCGAGGCACCGGGGAGCTGTTTTTT.

This clonotype was seen ten or more times. CDR3 DNA sequence: TGTGCCAGCAGCCCCCGTAGGGTCGGAGAGACCCAGTACTTC. Encoded protein: CASSPRRVGETQYF. This sequence joins TRBV3-1 and TRBJ2-5; no clear D gene. The CDR3 consists of 14 residues. V lost 4 bases and J lost 4, with 13 bases in between. The germline V gene has CDR1 LGHDT and CDR2 YNNKEL (reference sequence).

This clonotype was detected only a few times. The chain recombines TRBV18 with TRBJ2-3, with 7 bases identical to TRBD2. V lost 1 base to trimming and J lost 5 bases; unmatched junction nucleotides: 6. CDR1 is KGHSH, CDR2 LQKENI, per germline. The CDR3 loop spans 15 amino acids. The CDR3 coding sequence is TGTGCCAGCTCACCACGGCGGGAGCGGGGAGATACGCAGTATTTT. Translated, it gives CASSPRRERGDTQYF.

This clonotype was seen many times. V usage is TRBV6-2 or TRBV6-3 and J usage is TRBJ2-2; 13 bases match TRBD2. The CDR3 is 17 amino acids. In germline, CDR1 is MNHEY, CDR2 SVGEGT. Trimming removed 8 bases from V and 8 bases from J; junction bases left unmatched: 14. The CDR3 protein is CASLRLAGGPLLGELFF. The CDR3 DNA reads TGTGCCAGCCTTAGACTAGCGGGGGGACCCCTGTTGGGGGAGCTGTTTTTT.

V usage is TRBV15 and J usage is TRBJ2-5; D possibly corresponds to TRBD2 (7 bases). CDR1 is LNHNV, CDR2 YYDKDF, per germline (reference sequence). The V and J ends lost 3 bases and 5 bases respectively, with 22 bases between them. The CDR3 has 17 residues. The CDR3 is CATSRPFVTGGEETQYF. The CDR3 DNA is TGTGCCACCAGCAGGCCGTTTGTAACGGGGGGCGAGGAGACCCAGTACTTC.

The J gene is TRBJ1-1, the V gene TRBV7-6; the D gene is possibly TRBD1 (5 bases). CDR1 and CDR2 from the germline V gene are SGHVS and FNYEAQ. The CDR3 has 14 amino acids. Trimming shortened V by 4 bases and J by 1 base, and 10 bases separated the two germline ends. This CDR3 reads CASSSTTGNTEAFF. The CDR3 DNA reads TGTGCCAGCAGCTCGACAACAGGGAACACTGAAGCTTTCTTT.

This clonotype was counted only a few times. This chain's CDR3 is CASSSGTFHPNQPQHF. In DNA, the CDR3 is TGTGCCAGCAGCTCCGGGACATTTCATCCCAATCAGCCCCAGCATTTT. The chain recombines TRBV7-9 with TRBJ1-5; TRBD1 is a possible D gene (6 bases). This CDR3 contains 16 residues. V was clipped by 4 bases and J by 3 bases, with 16 bases between them. Germline assignment: CDR1 SEHNR and CDR2 FQNEAQ (reference sequence).

At least ten counts were recorded for this clonotype. The chain carries TRBV12-5 and TRBJ2-7; D call uncertain. The V end lost 2 bases, the J end lost 6 bases, and 11 bases lay between the germline ends. Germline loops: CDR1 LGHNT, CDR2 FRNRAP. CDR3 size: 13 residues. CDR3 nucleotides: TGTGCTAGTGGTTTGCCCCCTCGGGTCGAGCAGTACTTC. Residues: CASGLPPRVEQYF. Full variable domain (missing parts from reference TRBV12-5 and TRBJ2-7): DARVTQTPRHKVTEMGQEVTMRCQPILGHNTVFWYRQTMMQGLELLAYFRNRAPLDDSGMPKDRFSAEMPDATLATLKIQPSEPRDSAVYFCASGLPPRVEQYFGPGTRLTVT.

The chain combines TRBV10-3 with TRBJ1-1, with a weak D call TRBD1 (5 bases). Germline assignment: CDR1 ENHRY and CDR2 SYGVKD. Trimming removed 4 bases at V and 4 bases at J, with 13 bases between. This CDR3 comprises 14 residues. In nucleotides, the CDR3 is TGTGCCATCAGTGTTGACTCCGGGGGCACTGAAGCTTTCTTT. It translates to CAISVDSGGTEAFF.

The chain employs TRBV20-1 and TRBJ2-1; 11 positions match TRBD2. CDR1 DFQATT and CDR2 SNEGSKA come from the germline V gene (reference sequence). J was trimmed by 1 base and V by 2 bases; bases with no gene match: 13. The CDR3 sequence is 19 residues long. CDR3 amino acids: CSARTPGLAARGSYNEQFF. The CDR3 coding sequence is TGCAGTGCTAGAACTCCGGGACTAGCGGCTCGCGGTTCCTACAATGAGCAGTTCTTC.